This T cell receptor (beta chain) was profiled in a study of vaccination and CD4 T cells after COVID-19. Regarding this clonotype: Its antigen is unknown.

Treatment given: roughly ten-day PBMC culture with coronavirus spike peptide pools or control peptides (ViraFEST assay). Oncomine TCR Beta short-read sequencing was applied to DNA from cultured CD4+ T cells. MiXCR, run by TCRdb on the PCR reads, gives a single entry per CDR3 protein. The top ten clones hold over 8% of a sample with 9,500 to 15,000 distinct CDR3 sequences, around 55% of them seen once. The sequence was obtained from a human donor who had recovered from COVID-19. Sample: CD4+ T cells from blood, cultured in vitro.

The CDR3 region is CASSSFYEQYF. Written as DNA, the CDR3 is TGTGCCAGCAGTTCATTCTACGAGCAGTACTTC. This chain connects TRBV6-5 to TRBJ2-7; D is ambiguous. The CDR3 runs 11 residues. CDR1 MNHEY and CDR2 SVGAGI come from the germline V gene. Trimming stripped 4 bases from V and 3 bases from J, with 4 bases between.